This T cell receptor (beta chain) came from a study of cytomegalovirus exposure and HLA in healthy donors. In the case of this clone: Its antigen is currently unknown.

Whole-study findings and limits: For most subjects, TCR beta sequences were reported to predict HLA-A and HLA-B alleles with accuracy. A later analysis linked a missense DCLRE1C variant to TCR beta V- and J-gene trimming. The study flagged fewer than 200 TCR beta chains as cytomegalovirus-associated. Available immune exposure information was restricted to CMV serostatus only.

Germline V lookup: CDR1 LNHDA, CDR2 SQIVND (reference sequence). V dropped 4 bases and J dropped 2 bases, with 12 bases sitting between them. The CDR3 spans 15 residues. PCR used 60 Vbeta primers and 13 Jbeta primers. Profiling relied on immunoSEQ multiplex PCR, and the TCRdb table lists in-frame clones only, not all of them. The sample shows roughly 150,000 clones, about three quarters of them seen only once. The sequenced sample consisted of PBMCs. The sequence was obtained from a man aged 25-45 years in good health and CMV-seropositive. This chain connects TRBV19 to TRBJ1-5; TRBD1 might be the D (6 bases). In DNA form, the CDR3 reads TGTGCCAGTAGTACCACGACAGGAGGCAATCAGCCCCAGCATTTT. Amino acid sequence: CASSTTTGGNQPQHF. Full variable domain (remainder filled in from reference TRBV19 and TRBJ1-5): DGGITQSPKYLFRKEGQNVTLSCEQNLNHDAMYWYRQDPGQGLRLIYYSQIVNDFQKGDIAEGYSVSREKKESFPLTVTSAQKNPTAFYLCASSTTTGGNQPQHFGDGTRLSIL.